This note documents a single TCR beta chain sequence. The assay was immunoSEQ multiplex PCR, and TCRdb's table has in-frame clones only and misses some. The data show 30,000 to 40,000 clones, 87% seen once. The germline V and J ends were trimmed by 5 bases and 6 bases, with 10 bases remaining between them. Germline V lookup: CDR1 SGHRS, CDR2 YFSETQ. This CDR3 has 12 amino acids. These data belong to a study of blood T cell repertoires in COVID-19. Overall study context: From the United States, Italy and Spain came samples of acute and convalescent COVID-19.

Sample: peripheral blood. The clonotype originates from a man older than 75 with active COVID-19. The chain employs TRBV5-1 and TRBJ2-3; maybe TRBD2 (6 bases). The CDR3 spells CASSHSGDTQYF. The CDR3 DNA follows: TGCGCCAGCAGTCATAGCGGCGATACGCAGTATTTT.